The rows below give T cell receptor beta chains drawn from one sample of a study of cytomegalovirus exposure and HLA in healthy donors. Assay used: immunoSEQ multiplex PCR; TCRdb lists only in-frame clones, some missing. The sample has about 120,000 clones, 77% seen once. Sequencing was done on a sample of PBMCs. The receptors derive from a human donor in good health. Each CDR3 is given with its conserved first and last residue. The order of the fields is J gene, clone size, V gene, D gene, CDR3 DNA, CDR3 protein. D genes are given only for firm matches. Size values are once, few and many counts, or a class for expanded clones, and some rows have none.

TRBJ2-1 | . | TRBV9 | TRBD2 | TGTGCCAGCAGCGTAGACGGGGGGTCGTACAATGAGCAGTTCTTC | CASSVDGGSYNEQFF
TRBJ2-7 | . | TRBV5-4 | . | TGTGCCAGCAGCCGCCACCCAACTAGCTCCTACGAGCAGTACTTC | CASSRHPTSSYEQYF
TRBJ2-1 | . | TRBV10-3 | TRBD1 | TGTGCCATCAGTGAGCCTGGACAGGGGGCCGGGAATGAGCAGTTCTTC | CAISEPGQGAGNEQFF
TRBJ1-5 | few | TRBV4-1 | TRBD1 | TGCGCCAGCAGTCTAACAGGGGATTTTAGCAATCAGCCCCAGCATTTT | CASSLTGDFSNQPQHF
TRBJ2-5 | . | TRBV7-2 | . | TGTGCCAGCAGCTTACAGGGTGTGGGAGAGACCCAGTACTTC | CASSLQGVGETQYF
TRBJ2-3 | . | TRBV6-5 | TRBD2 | TGTGCCAGCAGTTACACTGTGGGAGGGCCAGATACGCAGTATTTT | CASSYTVGGPDTQYF
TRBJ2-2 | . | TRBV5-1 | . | TGCGCCAGCAGCTTGGCGGAGGGAGTGACCGGGGAGCTGTTTTTT | CASSLAEGVTGELFF
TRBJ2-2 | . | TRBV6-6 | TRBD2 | TGTGCCAGCACCTCGGGGCGGGAGGGAGGCGGGGAGCTGTTTTTT | CASTSGREGGGELFF
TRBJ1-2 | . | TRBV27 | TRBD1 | TGTGCCAGCAGTTTATATGTACGACAGGGGGCGACCCATGGCTACACCTTC | CASSLYVRQGATHGYTF
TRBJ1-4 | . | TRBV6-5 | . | TGTGCCAGCAGTTACTACAGTGCAACTAATGAAAAACTGTTTTTT | CASSYYSATNEKLFF
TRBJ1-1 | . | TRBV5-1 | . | TGCGCCAGCAGCAGAGACACCCTGGCTGAAGCTTTCTTT | CASSRDTLAEAFF
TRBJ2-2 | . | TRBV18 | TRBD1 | TGTGCCAGCTCACCACCAGGACAGGGGACCACCGGGGAGCTGTTTTTT | CASSPPGQGTTGELFF
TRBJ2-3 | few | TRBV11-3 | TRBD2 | TGTGCCAGCAGCTACCGCGGACTAGCGGGAGTAGGTGGAGATACGCAGTATTTT | CASSYRGLAGVGGDTQYF
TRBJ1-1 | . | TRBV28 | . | TGTGCCAGCAGTCATGGCGGGGGGGCCCGTCCAGAAGCTTTCTTT | CASSHGGGARPEAFF
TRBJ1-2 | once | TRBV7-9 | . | TGTGCCAGCAGTTCTGTCCACGGTAACTATGGCTACACCTTC | CASSSVHGNYGYTF
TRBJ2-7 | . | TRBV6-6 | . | TGTGCCAGCAGTTCGGACAGCTCGTCCTACGAGCAGTACTTC | CASSSDSSSYEQYF
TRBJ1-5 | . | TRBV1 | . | TGCACCAGCGAAAGGTACAGTAGCAATCAGCCCCAGCATTTT | CTSERYSSNQPQHF
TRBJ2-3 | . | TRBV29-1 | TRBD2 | TGCAGCGTTGGCCGGACTAGCGGGAGTGGAGATACGCAGTATTTT | CSVGRTSGSGDTQYF
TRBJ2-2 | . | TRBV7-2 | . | TGTGCCAGCAGGGTTGGGGCATTCCAAAAGCTGTTTTTT | CASRVGAFQKLFF
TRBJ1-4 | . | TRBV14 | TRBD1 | TGTGCCAGCAGCCACTCGTTTGGACAGGAAGCAAGGGAAAAACTGTTTTTT | CASSHSFGQEAREKLFF
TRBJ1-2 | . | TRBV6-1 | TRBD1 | TGTGCCAGCAGTGAACCGGGACAGACCAACTATGGCTACACCTTC | CASSEPGQTNYGYTF
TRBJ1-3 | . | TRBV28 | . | TGTGCCAGCAGTGCCGGGACAACCTCTGGAAACACCATATATTTT | CASSAGTTSGNTIYF
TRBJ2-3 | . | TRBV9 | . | TGTGCCAGCAGGAGGGGGTATACAGATACGCAGTATTTT | CASRRGYTDTQYF
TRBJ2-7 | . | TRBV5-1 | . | TGCGCCAGCAGCTTCGCGTCAGGGGCCTACGAGCAGTACTTC | CASSFASGAYEQYF
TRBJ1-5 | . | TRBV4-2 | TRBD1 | TGTGCCAGCAGCCAAGAGGGACAGGGGGGATTCCCCGGCCAGCCCCAGCATTTT | CASSQEGQGGFPGQPQHF
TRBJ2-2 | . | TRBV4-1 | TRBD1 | TGCGCCAGCAGCCCACTTTGGACAGGGGGTAACACCGGGGAGCTGTTTTTT | CASSPLWTGGNTGELFF
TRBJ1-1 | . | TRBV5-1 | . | TGCGCCAGCAGAGGCGGCAGAGCTTCTTCGGACACTGAAGCTTTCTTT | CASRGGRASSDTEAFF
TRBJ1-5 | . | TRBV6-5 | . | TGTGCCAGCGGACCCGACAGGAGTTATCAGCCCCAGCATTTT | CASGPDRSYQPQHF
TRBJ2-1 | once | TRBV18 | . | TGTGCCAGCTCACCCTTCACAGCCTACAATGAGCAGTTCTTC | CASSPFTAYNEQFF
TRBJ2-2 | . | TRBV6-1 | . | TGTGCCAGTCGGACAAACGCGAACACCGGGGAGCTGTTTTTT | CASRTNANTGELFF
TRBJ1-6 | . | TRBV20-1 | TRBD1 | TGCAGTGCCAGACGACAGGGCAACCTCCACTTT | CSARRQGNLHF
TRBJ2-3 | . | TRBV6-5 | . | TGTGCCAGCGGAGCTAGTATCGGCACAGATACGCAGTATTTT | CASGASIGTDTQYF
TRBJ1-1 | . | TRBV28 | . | TGTGCCAGCAGTTTAGGGGGGGGAAACACTGAAGCTTTCTTT | CASSLGGGNTEAFF
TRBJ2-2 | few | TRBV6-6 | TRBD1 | TGTGCCAGCACCAATTCCAGGGGGCGCGACACCGGGGAGCTGTTTTTT | CASTNSRGRDTGELFF
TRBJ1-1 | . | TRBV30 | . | TGTGCCTGGAATTCGGTGGGCAGGGGTGATGAAGCTTTCTTT | CAWNSVGRGDEAFF
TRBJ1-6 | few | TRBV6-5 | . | TGTGCCAGCAGTGAAGCGGCGAATTCACCCCTCCACTTT | CASSEAANSPLHF
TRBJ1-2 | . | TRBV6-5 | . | TGTGCCAGCAGTCCTGACGGAGACTATGGCTACACCTTC | CASSPDGDYGYTF
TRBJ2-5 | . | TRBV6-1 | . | TGTGCCAGCCCGGGGAGGGGGGGAGAGACCCAGTACTTC | CASPGRGGETQYF
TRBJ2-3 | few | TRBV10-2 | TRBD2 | TGCGCCAGCAGTCCACGACTAGCGGGAGGCCCCGCTCGCACAGATACGCAGTATTTT | CASSPRLAGGPARTDTQYF
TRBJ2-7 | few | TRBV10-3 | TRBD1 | TGTGCCATCAGTGAGTCGTTCGGGGACAGGGCGATGGAGCAGTACTTC | CAISESFGDRAMEQYF
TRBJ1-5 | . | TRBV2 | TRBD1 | TGTGCCAGCAGTGAGTCCAGGGGGGTGGTTCAGCCCCAGCATTTT | CASSESRGVVQPQHF
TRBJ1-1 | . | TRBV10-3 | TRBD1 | TGTGCCATCCGAGGGACAGGGGGAATGAACACTGAAGCTTTCTTT | CAIRGTGGMNTEAFF
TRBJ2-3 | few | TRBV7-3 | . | TGTGCCAGCAGCTTAACTTCCTCGGACAGAAGGTACACAGATACGCAGTATTTT | CASSLTSSDRRYTDTQYF
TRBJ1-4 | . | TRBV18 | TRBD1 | TGTGCCAGCTCACCAGACAGGGTGGAAAAACTGTTTTTT | CASSPDRVEKLFF
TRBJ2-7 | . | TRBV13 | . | TGTGCCAGCAGCTCTCCGGAGGGAGGCCCCTACGAGCAGTACTTC | CASSSPEGGPYEQYF
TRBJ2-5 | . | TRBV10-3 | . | TGTGCCATCAATGCCCAGGGAGGTAGAGAGACCCAGTACTTC | CAINAQGGRETQYF
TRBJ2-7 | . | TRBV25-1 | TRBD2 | TGTGCCAGCAGTGAAGGTAGCGGGACACCCTACGAGCAGTACTTC | CASSEGSGTPYEQYF
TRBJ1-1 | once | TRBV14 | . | TGTGCCAGCAGCCAAGAAGGGACTCGGCGTAACACTGAAGCTTTCTTT | CASSQEGTRRNTEAFF
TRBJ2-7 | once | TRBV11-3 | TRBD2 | TGTGCCAGCAGCTTGTTGGGTGGAGGGCCTAGCGGGAGGAATTACGAGCAGTACTTC | CASSLLGGGPSGRNYEQYF